One and the same sample provided the 5 T cell receptor beta chains below, sequenced in a study of blood T cells in healthy people across ages. Using a J-beta primer mix together with a sample-barcoded 5' primer, a second PCR was run for roughly 6 to 12 cycles. TCRdb processed the 5' RACE reads anew with MiXCR; each CDR3 protein has one entry. Among about 780,000 distinct CDR3 sequences listed, approximately 67% were seen once. The sequenced sample consisted of blood. These TCRs come from a young man in good health.

The chain carries TRBV2 and TRBJ2-7; D call uncertain. V was pared by 7 bases and J by 2 bases, with 12 bases between. Germline CDR1 reads SNHLY; CDR2 reads FYNNEI. This CDR3 region has 13 residues. CDR3 protein: CASIETRPYEQYF. DNA of the CDR3: TGTGCCAGCATCGAGACCAGACCCTACGAGCAGTACTTC.

The J gene is TRBJ1-1, the V gene TRBV5-1; D remains unclear. Per germline, CDR1 SGHRS and CDR2 YFSETQ. This CDR3 contains 15 residues. The ends were cut back, 0 bases at V and 5 bases at J, with 14 bases in the middle. CDR3 nucleotide sequence: TGCGCCAGCAGCTTGGCTCTGGGTTTCAATACTGAAGCTTTCTTT. Protein product: CASSLALGFNTEAFF. Supplemented by reference TRBV5-1 and TRBJ1-1, the full variable domain reads KAGVTQTPRYLIKTRGQQVTLSCSPISGHRSVSWYQQTPGQGLQFLFEYFSETQRNKGNFPGRFSGRQFSNSRSEMNVSTLELGDSALYLCASSLALGFNTEAFFGQGTRLTVV.

This clonotype was seen only a few times. The chain is built from TRBV29-1 and TRBJ2-5, with D unresolved. The CDR3 covers 13 residues. Germline V CDR1 and CDR2: SQVTM, ANQGSEA. Between the trimmed V and J ends, which lost 3 bases and 3 bases, there was a span of 11 bases. The DNA for the CDR3 is TGCAGCGTTGACGTGGGAAGGGAAGAGACCCAGTACTTC. Its translation is CSVDVGREETQYF.

This clonotype was picked up one time. The chain joins TRBV6-6 to TRBJ1-4; D uncertain. The CDR3 spans 16 residues. The V end was cut by 8 bases, the J end by 0 bases, with 16 bases between. From germline, CDR1 is MNHNY and CDR2 SVGAGI (reference sequence). As DNA, the CDR3 is TGTGCCAGCCGAGACTGGGCTGGGGCAACTAATGAAAAACTGTTTTTT. This sequence encodes CASRDWAGATNEKLFF.

Only one count was recorded for this clonotype. The chain joins TRBV28 to TRBJ2-5; D tentatively fits TRBD1 or TRBD2 (5 bases each). The closer fit of TRBJ2-7 to the DNA end suggests the J call may be wrong. The CDR3 consists of 15 residues. CDR1 is MDHEN and CDR2 is SYDVKM in the germline V gene. This chain's CDR3 is CASSLIEGPGYEQYF. The CDR3 DNA is TGTGCCAGCAGTTTAATCGAGGGGCCGGGCTACGAGCAGTACTTC.